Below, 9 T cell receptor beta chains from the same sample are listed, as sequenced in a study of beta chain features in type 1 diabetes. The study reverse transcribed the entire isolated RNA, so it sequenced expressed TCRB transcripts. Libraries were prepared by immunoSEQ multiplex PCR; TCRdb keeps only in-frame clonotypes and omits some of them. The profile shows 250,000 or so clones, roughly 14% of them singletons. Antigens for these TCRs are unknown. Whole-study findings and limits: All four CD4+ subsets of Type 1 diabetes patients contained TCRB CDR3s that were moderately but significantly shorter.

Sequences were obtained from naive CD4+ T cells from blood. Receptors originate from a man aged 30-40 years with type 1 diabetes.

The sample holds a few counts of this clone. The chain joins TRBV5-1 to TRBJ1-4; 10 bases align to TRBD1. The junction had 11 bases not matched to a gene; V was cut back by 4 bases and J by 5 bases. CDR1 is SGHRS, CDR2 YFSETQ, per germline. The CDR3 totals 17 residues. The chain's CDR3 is CASSQSIPGQGNEKLFF. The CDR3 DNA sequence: TGCGCCAGCAGCCAATCAATACCGGGACAGGGGAATGAAAAACTGTTTTTT.

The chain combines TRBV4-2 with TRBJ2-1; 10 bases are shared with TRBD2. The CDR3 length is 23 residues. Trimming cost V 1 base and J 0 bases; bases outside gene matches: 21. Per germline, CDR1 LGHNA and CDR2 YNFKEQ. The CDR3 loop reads CASSQVSYSGRAAAPSSYNEQFF. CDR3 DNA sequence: TGTGCCAGCAGCCAAGTATCGTACAGCGGGAGGGCCGCAGCCCCTAGCTCCTACAATGAGCAGTTCTTC.

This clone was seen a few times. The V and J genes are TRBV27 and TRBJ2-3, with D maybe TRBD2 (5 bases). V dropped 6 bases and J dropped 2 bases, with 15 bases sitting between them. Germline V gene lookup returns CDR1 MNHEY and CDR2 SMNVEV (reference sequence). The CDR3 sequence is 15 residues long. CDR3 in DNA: TGTGCCAGCAGACGGCAGCGGAGAAACACAGATACGCAGTATTTT. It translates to CASRRQRRNTDTQYF.

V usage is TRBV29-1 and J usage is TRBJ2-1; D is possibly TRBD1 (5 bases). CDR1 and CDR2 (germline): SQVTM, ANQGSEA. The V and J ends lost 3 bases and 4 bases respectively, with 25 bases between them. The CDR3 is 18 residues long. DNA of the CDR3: TGCAGCGTTGAGGGTTGGGGTAAAGTGAGCAGGGATTACAATGAGCAGTTCTTC. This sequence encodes CSVEGWGKVSRDYNEQFF.

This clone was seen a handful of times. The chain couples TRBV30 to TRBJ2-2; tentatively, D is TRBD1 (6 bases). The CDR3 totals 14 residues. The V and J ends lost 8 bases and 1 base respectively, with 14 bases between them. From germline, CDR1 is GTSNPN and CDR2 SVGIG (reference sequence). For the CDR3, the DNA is TGTGCCCATTCCCAGGGGCTGAACACCGGGGAGCTGTTTTTT. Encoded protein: CAHSQGLNTGELFF.

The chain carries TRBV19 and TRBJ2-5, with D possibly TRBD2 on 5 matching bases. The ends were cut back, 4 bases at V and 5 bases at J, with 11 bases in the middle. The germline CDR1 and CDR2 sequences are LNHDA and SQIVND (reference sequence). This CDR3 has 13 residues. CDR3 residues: CASSNTRGETQYF. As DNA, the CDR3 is TGTGCCAGTAGTAATACGCGCGGGGAGACCCAGTACTTC.

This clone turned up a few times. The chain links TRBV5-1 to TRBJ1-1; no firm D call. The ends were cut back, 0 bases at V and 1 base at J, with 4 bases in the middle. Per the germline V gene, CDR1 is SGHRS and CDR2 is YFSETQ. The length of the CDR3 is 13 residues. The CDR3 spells CASSLEQNTEAFF. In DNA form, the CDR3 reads TGCGCCAGCAGCTTGGAACAGAACACTGAAGCTTTCTTT.

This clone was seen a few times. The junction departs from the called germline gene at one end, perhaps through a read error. CDR3 sequence: CASDQRDRTRF. Written as DNA, the CDR3 is TGTGCCAGCGATCAGAGGGACAGGACAAGGTTC. The chain is built from TRBV2 and TRBJ1-2, with TRBD1 matching 8 bases. The germline CDR1 and CDR2 sequences are SNHLY and FYNNEI. The CDR3 loop spans 11 amino acids.

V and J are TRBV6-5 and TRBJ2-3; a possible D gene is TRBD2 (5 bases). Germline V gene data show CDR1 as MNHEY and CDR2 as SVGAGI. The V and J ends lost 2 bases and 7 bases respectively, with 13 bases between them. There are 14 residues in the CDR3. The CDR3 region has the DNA TGTGCCAGCAGTTACACCTGGGAGCGGAATACGCAGTATTTT. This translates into CASSYTWERNTQYF.